One T cell receptor (beta chain) is described in this entry. This clonotype was seen many times. Its antigen remains undetermined. No much larger clone is present one base from it, and per-base qualities are unavailable. This entry belongs to a study of neurological immune-mediated disorders (dated by TCRdb to about 2019). Regarding the complete study: Among the approximately 35 multiple sclerosis patients, relapsing-remitting MS accounted for around 30 and secondary progressive MS accounted for 3. Of the approximately 66 subjects in the cohort, about 15 were HAM/TSP patients, about 35 were multiple sclerosis patients, and about 20 were healthy controls. The approximately 100 TCR-beta libraries included longitudinal samples, technical triplicates and paired sorted CD4+ and CD8+ T-cell subsets alongside PBMC samples. The study compared peripheral blood TCR-beta repertoires of HTLV-I-associated myelopathy (HAM/TSP) patients, multiple sclerosis patients and healthy controls using UMI-based sequencing. Study-wide findings and limitations: TCR clonal expansion was greatest in HAM/TSP patients and smallest in MS patients, who ranked below even healthy controls. Across subjects, expanded clones never shared an identical CDR3 amino acid sequence, which suggests that the TCR-beta repertoires in every group were private. Repertoires from 18 of 34 MS patients were grouped by phylogenetic analysis into a cluster of related CDR3 sequences, suggesting a possible repertoire-level signature. The MS cluster was not associated with any clinical or MRI features, and the authors stated that larger cohorts are needed.

cDNA was synthesized by template-switch 5'RACE using a primer with a 10-nucleotide random unique molecular identifier that tagged each TCR transcript. Every sequencing run covered 15-18 subjects and yielded more than 160 million TCR-beta sequences. The RNeasy kit was used to extract total RNA. Using the KAPA Real-time Library Amplification kit, TCR-beta VDJ regions were amplified with primers for the TCR constant region and the 5'RACE anchor. A first PCR added sample indexes and Illumina adaptors, after which a second PCR increased the library yield. After purification with Ampure beads, the TCR product of roughly 650 bp was size-selected on a 2% E-gel SizeSelection system. Library quality was checked on a Bioanalyzer, concentration was measured with Qubit, and libraries were quantified with the Kapa Library Quantification kit before pooling. Libraries were sequenced paired-end 2 x 150 bp on an Illumina HiSeq 2500. To increase sequence diversity, roughly 24-32% phiX was spiked into each library pool. The published analysis was carried out like this. Quality-filtered reads were processed with the UMI-based MiGEC pipeline, and over 90% of raw TCR sequences were removed by the MiGEC pipeline during error correction. VDJ genes were aligned to IMGT germline references, and each clonotype was defined by a unique CDR3 amino acid sequence together with V-J genes. VDJtools evaluated clonal expansion, Shannon diversity and CDR3 relatedness (CalcPairwiseDistances, ClusterSamples); CLCbio workbench built phylogenetic trees. A clone was classed as expanded if it had 8 or more unique UMIs, a cutoff based on coefficient-of-variation modelling across technical triplicates. In-frame beta chains were kept once TCRdb had trimmed the public reads at Q25 with fastp and called clones with MiXCR. Under each unique CDR3 protein, matching rows form one entry showing the most common genes and DNA. Clone size and V and J calls follow TCRdb, not the original study. The table for this sample lists tens of thousands of distinct CDR3 sequences; about 4.2% of them were counted only once. The ten largest make up approximately 2.8% of the sample.

The CDR3 sequence holds 15 residues, the cysteine and phenylalanine included. Only the CDR3 part of the read is kept: 45 bases, read in frame from the first base. For CDR1 and CDR2, the germline V gene (reference sequence) lists DFQATT and SNEGSKA. The germline ends are 17 bases apart after V is trimmed by 1 base and J by 5 bases. Unsorted PBMC libraries were generated from 2 million PBMCs stored in RNAlater at -80 °C until RNA extraction. The multiple sclerosis patients were enrolled in a US clinical protocol that used magnetic resonance imaging to evaluate disease progression. Peripheral blood was subjected to Ficoll-Hypaque density gradient centrifugation to isolate PBMCs, which were then cryopreserved in liquid nitrogen.

The origin of this receptor is a man aged 50-60 years with multiple sclerosis. Sequencing was performed on PBMCs. The chain links TRBV20-1 with TRBJ1-1; the D gene identity is not certain. The nucleotides read TGCAGTGCTAGAGCCGGATCGACCTTGGGGACTGAAGCTTTCTTT. Its protein is CSARAGSTLGTEAFF.